This T cell receptor (beta chain) is from a study of TIL therapy for anti-PD-1-resistant metastatic lung cancer (dated by TCRdb to about 2021). Some background on the complete study: Enrolled patients had a median age of around 49 years (range about 38-85) and a median tumor PD-L1 proportion score of less than 7.5%. Most of the cohort had lung adenocarcinoma, including a handful of EGFR-mutant tumors and two ALK-rearranged tumors, and half of the patients were either current or former smokers. A median non-synonymous tumor mutation burden of around 1.5 mutations per megabase was determined across the cohort by whole-exome sequencing. Clonotypes were tracked across tumor, expanded TIL product and serial blood samples by T cell receptor beta sequencing of tumor and peripheral blood. Study-wide conclusions, independent of this receptor: Clonal turnover during TIL culture was high, and many clones enriched in the product were not detected in the baseline tumor, suggesting clonal contraction instead of faithful expansion. Compared with baseline intratumoral T cells, expanded TIL cultures were more clonal and less diverse (median clonality around 5.7% vs 31%, p < 0.0001). Because the cohort was highly selected, with more treatment-naive, never-smoker and oncogene-addicted patients than is typical, generalizability is limited. The study protocol defined all tumor marker inferences as exploratory.

TCR beta CDR3 regions were amplified from genomic DNA with the immunoSEQ v3 hsTCRB kit using bias-controlled multiplex PCR. The TCR libraries were sequenced on an Illumina NextSeq 500 to about 2 million read pairs for survey level or about 4.5-6 million read pairs for deep level. As for how the authors treated the data: Clonality was reported by immunoSEQ Analyzer software, which also assigned V, D and J genes and filtered out non-productive sequences. Repertoires were compared by productive Simpson clonality and by the Morisita overlap index of productive TRB rearrangements between infused TIL and blood. The table comes from immuneACCESS by way of TCRdb, which keeps in-frame sequences with V and J called. Part of the clones is missing from these tables; in studies checked, under half for an unresolved V gene and the rest for unknown reasons. D and trimming come from the DNA, and the V and J calls and clone size come from that table. Present in this sample are 50,000 to 60,000 clones, about two thirds of which were seen just once. Clones ranked in the top ten supply approximately 5.6% of the sample.

Interpreted using the paper, the time point label stands for: pre-treatment sample, taken before nivolumab and TIL therapy. Baseline tumor samples were excised metastases, mostly pleural nodules or supraclavicular lymph nodes, from the same resection used to grow TIL. Tumors were collected before any PD-1/PD-L1 blockade, after which patients were given nivolumab, and patients who progressed were given lymphodepletion, an infusion of expanded TIL and IL-2. Adults with stage 4 NSCLC were enrolled from October 2017 to early 2020 in a dual-center phase I trial. The samples were drawn from an open-label, single-arm phase I trial testing tumor-infiltrating lymphocyte therapy combined with nivolumab in advanced non-small cell lung cancer. Portions of each resected tumor were snap-frozen in liquid nitrogen and were stored at -80 degrees C. Tumor regions of interest were selected on H&E sections using laser-capture macrodissection, ground into around 15 mg aliquots, and extracted using Qiagen Allprep kits.

About this clone itself: Its antigen is still unknown. Per-base quality was not reported, and no clone a single base away is much larger than it.

There are 11 amino acids in the CDR3, from cysteine to phenylalanine inclusive. Only the CDR3 DNA stays, 33 bases, in frame from base 1. V gives up 5 bases and J gives up 3 bases, and the segment between their germline ends measures 7 bases. The CDR1 and CDR2 encoded by the germline V gene (reference sequence) are DFQATT and SNEGSKA. The TCR was taken from a person between 25 and 80 years old with non-small cell lung cancer. The rearranged segments are TRBV20-1 and TRBJ1-2; the D gene remains uncertain. The sequencing here drew on tumor tissue, taken at baseline. The CDR3 corresponds to CSAPGDYGYTF. The DNA sequence reads TGCAGTGCTCCTGGTGACTATGGCTACACCTTC.